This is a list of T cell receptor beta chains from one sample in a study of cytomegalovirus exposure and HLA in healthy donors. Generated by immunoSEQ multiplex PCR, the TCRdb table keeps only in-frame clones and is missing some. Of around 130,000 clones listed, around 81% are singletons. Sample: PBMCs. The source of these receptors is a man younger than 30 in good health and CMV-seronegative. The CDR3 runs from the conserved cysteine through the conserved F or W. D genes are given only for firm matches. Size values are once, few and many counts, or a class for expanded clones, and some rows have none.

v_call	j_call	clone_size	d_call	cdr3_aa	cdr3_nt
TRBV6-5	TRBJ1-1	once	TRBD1	CASSSLAGQGWTEAFF	TGTGCCAGCAGTTCTCTCGCGGGACAGGGGTGGACTGAAGCTTTCTTT
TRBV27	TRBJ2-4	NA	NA	CASSGGGLGDIQYF	TGTGCCAGCAGCGGCGGGGGCTTAGGAGACATTCAGTACTTC
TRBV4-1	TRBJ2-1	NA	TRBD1	CASSQGGQGNEQFF	TGCGCCAGCAGCCAAGGGGGACAGGGCAATGAGCAGTTCTTC
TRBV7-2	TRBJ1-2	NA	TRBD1	CASSLGQGGGYTF	TGTGCCAGCAGCCTCGGACAGGGAGGTGGCTACACCTTC
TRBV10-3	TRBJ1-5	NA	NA	CAISAGRGKLEPQHF	TGTGCCATCAGCGCAGGACGGGGGAAGTTGGAGCCCCAGCATTTT
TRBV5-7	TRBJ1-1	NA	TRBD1	CASSLKGAAQGDTEAFF	TGTGCCAGCAGCTTAAAGGGGGCGGCGCAAGGGGACACTGAAGCTTTCTTT
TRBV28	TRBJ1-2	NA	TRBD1	CASTLVSGQGSDYGYTF	TGTGCCAGCACCCTGGTATCGGGACAGGGATCCGACTATGGCTACACCTTC
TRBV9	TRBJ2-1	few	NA	CASSVEAQTPYNEQFF	TGTGCCAGCAGCGTAGAAGCCCAAACCCCCTACAATGAGCAGTTCTTC
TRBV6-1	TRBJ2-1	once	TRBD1	CASSEQGAAYNEQFF	TGTGCCAGCAGTGAACAGGGGGCGGCCTACAATGAGCAGTTCTTC
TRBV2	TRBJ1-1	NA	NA	CASSAVGGGRTEAFF	TGTGCCAGCAGTGCGGTCGGGGGGGGAAGGACTGAAGCTTTCTTT
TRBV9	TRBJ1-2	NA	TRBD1	CASSLPRQGRGYGYTF	TGTGCCAGCAGCTTGCCGAGACAGGGAAGGGGCTATGGCTACACCTTC
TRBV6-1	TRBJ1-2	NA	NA	CASSEGQGGYGYTF	TGTGCCAGCAGTGAAGGTCAGGGTGGCTATGGCTACACCTTC
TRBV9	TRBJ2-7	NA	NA	CASSVVASAYEQYF	TGTGCCAGCAGCGTAGTCGCCAGCGCCTACGAGCAGTACTTC
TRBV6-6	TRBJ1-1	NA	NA	CASSYSMVRKNTEAFF	TGTGCCAGCAGTTACTCTATGGTCAGGAAGAACACTGAAGCTTTCTTT
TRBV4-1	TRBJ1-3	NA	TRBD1	CASSQDLGQAVDF	TGCGCCAGCAGCCAAGATCTCGGACAGGCGGTGGATTTT
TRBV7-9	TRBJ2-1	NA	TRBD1	CASSLEKGADEQFF	TGTGCCAGCAGCTTAGAAAAGGGGGCTGATGAGCAGTTCTTC
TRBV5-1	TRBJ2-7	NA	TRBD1	CASSSRPGTGQYEQYF	TGCGCCAGCAGCTCTCGACCAGGGACAGGGCAATACGAGCAGTACTTC
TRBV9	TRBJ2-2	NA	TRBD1	CASSGTGGNTGELFF	TGTGCCAGCAGCGGAACAGGGGGAAACACCGGGGAGCTGTTTTTT
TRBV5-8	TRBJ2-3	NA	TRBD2	CASSLGGGPSTDTQYF	TGTGCCAGCAGCTTGGGGGGGGGACCTAGCACAGATACGCAGTATTTT
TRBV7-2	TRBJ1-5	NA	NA	CASSLGVNQPQHF	TGTGCCAGCAGCTTGGGCGTTAATCAGCCCCAGCATTTT
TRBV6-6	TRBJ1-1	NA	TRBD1	CASRKQGQNTEAFF	TGTGCCAGCAGAAAACAGGGGCAGAACACTGAAGCTTTCTTT
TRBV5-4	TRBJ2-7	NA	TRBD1	CATETTGDSYEQYF	TGTGCCACCGAGACGACAGGGGATTCCTACGAGCAGTACTTC
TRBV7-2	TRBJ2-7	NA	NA	CASSLKPYEQYF	TGTGCCAGCAGCTTAAAGCCCTACGAGCAGTACTTC
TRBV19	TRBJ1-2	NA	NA	CASSIGGGFDYGYTF	TGTGCCAGTAGTATAGGCGGAGGGTTCGACTATGGCTACACCTTC